Following are 21 T cell receptor beta chains from one sample sequenced in a study of shared clonotypes between healthy human individuals. Assay used: immunoSEQ multiplex PCR; TCRdb lists only in-frame clones, some missing. The table records a few hundred thousand clones, 79% of them present only once. Sequencing input: PBMCs. These receptors all come from a woman in her thirties or forties in good health. Some clones in this sample may be carry-over from other donors' samples.

The genes are TRBV5-1 and TRBJ2-7, with a possible D match to TRBD2 (6 bases). The V and J ends lost 4 bases and 4 bases respectively, with 24 bases between them. This CDR3 spans 17 amino acids. Germline V CDR1 and CDR2: SGHRS, YFSETQ. Here the CDR3 reads CASSLEGSGTGVYEQYF. The CDR3 DNA reads TGCGCCAGCAGCCTGGAGGGGTCCGGGACTGGAGTATACGAGCAGTACTTC.

The genes are TRBV2 and TRBJ2-3, with 13 bases identical to TRBD2. The trim removed 8 bases at V and 4 bases at J, leaving 6 bases unmatched. In germline, CDR1 is SNHLY, CDR2 FYNNEI. This CDR3 has 15 residues. The CDR3: CASGIGLAGADTQYF. CDR3 nucleotides: TGTGCCAGCGGCATAGGACTAGCGGGGGCAGATACGCAGTATTTT.

The V gene is TRBV5-1, the J gene TRBJ2-5; TRBD2 agrees at 9 bases. This CDR3 has 17 amino acids. With V trimmed by 4 bases and J by 2 bases, 12 bases remained unmatched. Germline CDR1 and CDR2: SGHRS and YFSETQ. The CDR3 protein is CASSPRRLAEGQETQYF. Written as DNA, the CDR3 is TGCGCCAGCAGCCCTAGGAGACTAGCGGAGGGACAAGAGACCCAGTACTTC.

V and J are TRBV28 and TRBJ2-6, with D maybe TRBD2 (5 bases). This CDR3 has 15 residues. Germline assignment: CDR1 MDHEN and CDR2 SYDVKM. Trimming pared 6 bases from V and 4 bases from J, leaving 13 bases between. The CDR3 loop is CASSRTRSGANVLTF. CDR3 nucleotides: TGTGCCAGCAGCCGCACTAGGTCAGGGGCCAACGTCCTGACTTTC.

Notes on this clone: One base separates it from a far larger clone, so it is likely a read error. Other DNA sequences in the sample encode the same CDR3. This chain connects TRBV5-1 to TRBJ1-1; D possibly corresponds to TRBD1 (5 bases). Deletions cut 0 bases from V and 4 bases from J, with 7 bases between. The CDR3 is made up of 13 amino acids. CDR1 SGHRS and CDR2 YFSETQ come from the germline V gene. CDR3 bases: TGCGCCAGCAGCTTGGGCGGGGGCACTGAAGCTTTCTTT. This gives the protein CASSLGGGTEAFF.

For this clone: Since a far larger clone is one base different, this is likely a read error. The V call is TRBV6-6, the J call TRBJ2-7; the D gene is possibly TRBD1 (6 bases). Germline assignment: CDR1 MNHNY and CDR2 SVGAGI (reference sequence). There are 15 residues in the CDR3. V was trimmed by 5 bases and J by 1 base, leaving 15 bases between them. The CDR3 nucleotides read TGTGCCAGCAGTACCTACAGGGATGGGTCCTACGAGCAGTACTTC. This encodes CASSTYRDGSYEQYF.

The V call is TRBV27, the J call TRBJ2-1; 7 bases align to TRBD2. The V gene end was trimmed by 2 bases and the J gene end by 2 bases; junction bases not matched to a gene: 12. The CDR3 totals 18 residues. Germline values: CDR1 MNHEY, CDR2 SMNVEV (reference sequence). The CDR3 protein is CASSLLPPGTITYNEQFF. The CDR3 DNA is TGTGCCAGCAGTTTACTCCCTCCCGGGACTATTACCTACAATGAGCAGTTCTTC.

The chain links TRBV7-2 to TRBJ2-7; the D gene is possibly TRBD2 (6 bases). The CDR3 is 16 amino acids. Per germline, CDR1 SGHTA and CDR2 FQGNSA. V was pared by 4 bases and J by 2 bases, with 18 bases between. The CDR3 reads CASSSEAAGGAYEQYF. The CDR3 bases are TGTGCCAGCAGCTCGGAGGCAGCGGGTGGGGCCTACGAGCAGTACTTC.

J is TRBJ2-3 and V is TRBV19, with D perhaps matching TRBD1 (5 bases). The ends were cut back, 4 bases at V and 0 bases at J, with 11 bases in the middle. Germline lookup yields CDR1 LNHDA and CDR2 SQIVND (reference sequence). CDR3 length: 15 amino acids. The CDR3 region is CASSTQGLSTDTQYF. As DNA, the CDR3 is TGTGCCAGTAGTACCCAGGGCCTTAGCACAGATACGCAGTATTTT.

The chain has TRBV7-3 and TRBJ1-2; D unclear. Germline CDR1 SGHTA, CDR2 FQGTGA. The CDR3 is 14 residues long. V was clipped by 1 base and J by 4 bases, with 10 bases between them. The CDR3 DNA reads TGTGCCAGCAGCTTAAGGAGGGCGGTCTATGGCTACACCTTC. It codes for CASSLRRAVYGYTF.

The V gene is TRBV15, the J gene TRBJ2-5; no definite D call. The CDR3 totals 13 residues. Germline V gene lookup returns CDR1 LNHNV and CDR2 YYDKDF (reference sequence). Trimming took off 4 bases at V and 4 bases at J, with 10 bases between the two ends. Here the CDR3 DNA reads TGTGCCACCAGCATCCAGCACCGAGAGACCCAGTACTTC. Translating it yields CATSIQHRETQYF.

The J gene is TRBJ2-3, the V gene TRBV7-9; the D gene is possibly TRBD2 (5 bases). The CDR3 runs 14 residues. Germline assignment: CDR1 SEHNR and CDR2 FQNEAQ (reference sequence). The germline V and J ends were trimmed by 9 bases and 2 bases, with 15 bases remaining between them. CDR3 sequence (DNA): TGTGCCAGTACCCCAGGACTCGTCACAGATACGCAGTATTTT. This codes for CASTPGLVTDTQYF.

The chain joins TRBV23-1 to TRBJ2-1; possibly TRBD1 for D (5 bases). TRBV23-1 counts as an open reading frame of uncertain function. Trimming cost V 0 bases and J 10 bases, with 19 bases left between them. This CDR3 spans 16 amino acids. As DNA, the CDR3 is TGCGCCAGCAGTCAATCCGGAAATAGGACATTCGAGGAGCAGTTCTTC. The encoded protein is CASSQSGNRTFEEQFF.

The genes are TRBV7-3 and TRBJ2-5, with 8 bases aligning to TRBD2. The CDR3 consists of 16 residues. Germline V gene lookup returns CDR1 SGHTA and CDR2 FQGTGA. Trimming at V came to 5 bases and at J to 4 bases, leaving 12 bases not matched to a gene. The DNA of the CDR3 is TGTGCCAGCAGCCCAGGGTCGGGAGGGCCGATAGAGACCCAGTACTTC. Translated, it gives CASSPGSGGPIETQYF.

The gene calls are TRBV18 and TRBJ2-1; D gene ambiguous. The V gene lost 1 base and the J gene lost 5 bases, with 9 bases spanning the gap. CDR1 is KGHSH and CDR2 is LQKENI in the germline V gene. The CDR3 extends over 14 amino acids. CDR3 loop: CASSPLNSHNEQFF. CDR3 nucleotides: TGTGCCAGCTCACCACTGAATAGCCACAATGAGCAGTTCTTC. The whole variable domain, filled in from reference TRBV18 and TRBJ2-1, reads NAGVMQNPRHLVRRRGQEARLRCSPMKGHSHVYWYRQLPEEGLKFMVYLQKENIIDESGMPKERFSAEFPKEGPSILRIQQVVRGDSAAYFCASSPLNSHNEQFFGPGTRLTVL.

The V call is TRBV5-6, the J call TRBJ1-2; possibly TRBD1 for D (5 bases). CDR3 length: 15 amino acids. V gave up 1 base and J gave up 5 bases, with 15 bases separating them. The germline gives CDR1 SGHDT, CDR2 YYEEEE. As DNA, the CDR3 is TGTGCCAGCAGCTTGAACGCAGTCAGGGCGTATGGCTACACCTTC. Translated: CASSLNAVRAYGYTF.

The chain employs TRBV21-1 and TRBJ2-2; the table gives TRBD1 as D, unverified against the DNA. TRBV21-1 constitutes a pseudogene. The CDR3 is 16 residues long. The CDR3 region is CASSKPYREEAGELFF. As DNA, the CDR3 is TGTGCCAGCAGCAAACCGTACAGGGAAGAGGCCGGGGAGCTGTTTTTT.

This clone showed up many times. One end of the junction fails to match germline, which may point to a read error. The sample carries other DNA sequences with the same CDR3. The V and J genes are TRBV7-2 and TRBJ2-7; 11 bases are shared with TRBD2. CDR3 size: 14 residues. The V gene's germline CDR1 is SGHTA and CDR2 FQGNSA. CDR3 loop: CASSLAGGPYEQYF. The CDR3 DNA reads as TGTGCCAGCAGCCTAGCGGGAGGCCCCTACGAGCAGTACTTC.

J is TRBJ2-2 and V is TRBV9; possibly TRBD1 for D (5 bases). V lost 4 bases to trimming and J lost 2 bases, with 15 bases between them. The CDR3 contains 16 residues. In germline, CDR1 is SGDLS, CDR2 YYNGEE. For the CDR3, the DNA is TGTGCCAGCAGCCCCCTGATAGGGGATAACACCGGGGAGCTGTTTTTT. It translates to CASSPLIGDNTGELFF.

The chain couples TRBV2 to TRBJ1-5; 7 bases are a match to TRBD1. Per the germline V gene, CDR1 is SNHLY and CDR2 is FYNNEI. The V gene end was trimmed by 5 bases and the J gene end by 3 bases; junction bases not matched to a gene: 4. The CDR3 is 14 amino acids. DNA of the CDR3: TGTGCCAGCAGTTCCGGGACAGACAATCAGCCCCAGCATTTT. This encodes CASSSGTDNQPQHF.

This chain links TRBV5-1 with TRBJ1-2; perhaps TRBD1 as D (5 bases). With 0 bases removed from V and 4 bases from J, the gap between germline ends came to 10 bases. This CDR3 region has 14 residues. CDR1 and CDR2 (germline): SGHRS, YFSETQ. The CDR3 reads CASSLADRIYGYTF. The DNA for the CDR3 is TGCGCCAGCAGCTTGGCAGACAGAATCTATGGCTACACCTTC. The full variable domain, with the rest looked up from reference TRBV5-1 and TRBJ1-2, is KAGVTQTPRYLIKTRGQQVTLSCSPISGHRSVSWYQQTPGQGLQFLFEYFSETQRNKGNFPGRFSGRQFSNSRSEMNVSTLELGDSALYLCASSLADRIYGYTFGSGTRLTVV.